Shown below are 30 T cell receptor beta chains from a single sample sequenced in a study of radiotherapy plus CTLA-4 blockade in lung cancer. Generated by immunoSEQ multiplex PCR, the TCRdb table keeps only in-frame clones and is missing some. The sample records roughly 120,000 clones, about 77% being singletons. Material: peripheral blood, obtained from a patient treated with radiotherapy plus ipilimumab. These receptors all stem from a human donor with non-small cell lung cancer who had a partial response to radiotherapy plus ipilimumab.

By share of the sample, this clone is large. The chain combines TRBV6-4 with TRBJ2-1; D might be TRBD2 (6 bases). Trimming removed 2 bases from V and 9 bases from J, with 14 bases in between. The germline CDR1 and CDR2 sequences are MRHNA and SNTAGT. The CDR3 consists of 14 residues. In DNA form, the CDR3 reads TGTGCCAGCAGTGACCGTGGGGGAGCGGGTGAGCAGTTCTTC. As protein: CASSDRGGAGEQFF.

The chain couples TRBV5-1 to TRBJ1-1; D gene uncertain. Germline V CDR1 and CDR2: SGHRS, YFSETQ. Trimming pared 0 bases from V and 1 base from J, leaving 10 bases between. The CDR3 has 15 residues. The CDR3 loop is CASSLEFRSNTEAFF. CDR3 sequence (DNA): TGCGCCAGCAGCTTGGAGTTCAGGTCGAACACTGAAGCTTTCTTT.

This chain connects TRBV7-9 to TRBJ2-1; TRBD2 aligns across 11 bases. V was pared by 3 bases and J by 6 bases, with 10 bases of the junction left unmatched. This CDR3 has 17 amino acids. CDR1 and CDR2 (germline): SEHNR, FQNEAQ (reference sequence). The CDR3 bases are TGTGCCAGCAGCTTGGTCCAACTAGCGGGAGACGGCAATGAGCAGTTCTTC. This translates into CASSLVQLAGDGNEQFF.

The chain recombines TRBV11-2 with TRBJ2-1, with 8 bases identical to TRBD2. J lost 5 bases, V lost 8 bases, and 14 bases had no gene match. CDR3 length: 16 residues. The V gene's germline CDR1 is SGHAT and CDR2 FQNNGV. The CDR3 is CASHKAGSGRHNEQFF. CDR3 DNA: TGTGCCAGCCACAAAGCGGGCAGCGGGAGACACAATGAGCAGTTCTTC. The full variable domain, completed using reference TRBV11-2 and TRBJ2-1, is EAGVAQSPRYKIIEKRQSVAFWCNPISGHATLYWYQQILGQGPKLLIQFQNNGVVDDSQLPKDRFSAERLKGVDSTLKIQPAKLEDSAVYLCASHKAGSGRHNEQFFGPGTRLTVL.

This chain uses TRBV18 with TRBJ2-7; D may be TRBD1 (5 bases). The V end was cut by 3 bases, the J end by 6 bases, with 9 bases between. From germline, CDR1 is KGHSH and CDR2 LQKENI. The CDR3 sequence is 12 residues long. The CDR3 nucleotides read TGTGCCAGCTCACCCCCTCAGGGCGAGCAGTACTTC. Its translation is CASSPPQGEQYF. Full variable domain (missing parts from reference TRBV18 and TRBJ2-7): NAGVMQNPRHLVRRRGQEARLRCSPMKGHSHVYWYRQLPEEGLKFMVYLQKENIIDESGMPKERFSAEFPKEGPSILRIQQVVRGDSAAYFCASSPPQGEQYFGPGTRLTVT.

This sequence joins TRBV2 and TRBJ2-3; TRBD1 agrees at 8 bases. The CDR3 contains 15 residues. Per the germline V gene, CDR1 is SNHLY and CDR2 is FYNNEI. The ends lost 5 bases at V and 1 base at J; junction bases unmatched: 5. The CDR3 here is CASSSEQGGTDTQYF. DNA of the CDR3: TGTGCCAGCAGTTCGGAACAGGGGGGCACAGATACGCAGTATTTT.

The chain combines TRBV5-1 with TRBJ1-2; 8 nucleotides agree with TRBD1. Germline CDR1 reads SGHRS; CDR2 reads YFSETQ. V shed 3 bases and J 4 bases; nucleotides not matched to a gene: 8. This CDR3 is built from 15 residues. The CDR3 spells CASSSSGGGGYGYTF. The CDR3 DNA is TGCGCCAGCAGCTCCTCAGGGGGCGGCGGCTATGGCTACACCTTC.

This clone was detected only once. The chain uses TRBV2 and TRBJ2-5, with 10 nucleotides matching TRBD2. Per germline, CDR1 SNHLY and CDR2 FYNNEI. This CDR3 contains 13 residues. V lost 10 bases and J lost 6; bases outside the gene matches: 8. CDR3 nucleotides: TGTGCCACTAAGGAGCGGGAGGGCAAGACCCAGTACTTC. Translated, it gives CATKEREGKTQYF.

This clone was found a few times. V usage is TRBV19 and J usage is TRBJ1-1; 7 nucleotides match TRBD1. The CDR3 extends over 12 amino acids. Germline CDR1 LNHDA, CDR2 SQIVND (reference sequence). Trimming removed 8 bases from V and 6 bases from J; junction bases left unmatched: 6. CDR3 sequence reads: CASGRQGAEAFF. As DNA, the CDR3 is TGTGCCAGTGGTAGACAGGGTGCTGAAGCTTTCTTT. The whole variable domain, filled in from reference TRBV19 and TRBJ1-1, reads DGGITQSPKYLFRKEGQNVTLSCEQNLNHDAMYWYRQDPGQGLRLIYYSQIVNDFQKGDIAEGYSVSREKKESFPLTVTSAQKNPTAFYLCASGRQGAEAFFGQGTRLTVV.

A few counts support this clone. The CDR3 is CASSPVGGRNTEAFF. The CDR3 region has the DNA TGCGCCAGCAGCCCTGTTGGGGGGAGGAACACTGAAGCTTTCTTT. The chain employs TRBV4-1 and TRBJ1-1, with D possibly matching TRBD1 (5 bases). The CDR3 extends over 15 amino acids. In germline, CDR1 is MGHRA, CDR2 YSYEKL. Trimming cost V 4 bases and J 1 base, with 13 bases left between them.

J is TRBJ2-1 and V is TRBV5-1; 10 bases are shared with TRBD2. Germline CDR1 and CDR2: SGHRS and YFSETQ. Trimming cost V 0 bases and J 3 bases; bases outside gene matches: 9. This CDR3 comprises 18 residues. The CDR3 DNA sequence: TGCGCCAGCAGCTTGGGACAGGGGAGCGGGAGGGTCTACAATGAGCAGTTCTTC. The encoded protein is CASSLGQGSGRVYNEQFF.

V gene TRBV9 combines with J gene TRBJ1-2, with a possible D match to TRBD1 (6 bases). Germline V CDR1 and CDR2: SGDLS, YYNGEE. V lost 5 bases and J lost 4, with 18 bases in between. This CDR3 region has 15 residues. CDR3 nucleotides: TGTGCCAGCAGGAGCTCAGGGGTTCTGGGCTATGGCTACACCTTC. It is translated as CASRSSGVLGYGYTF.

This rearrangement joins TRBV5-1 to TRBJ1-1, with a possible D match to TRBD1 (5 bases). The CDR3 extends over 15 amino acids. Germline V lookup: CDR1 SGHRS, CDR2 YFSETQ. V shed 0 bases and J shed 9 bases, with 18 bases lying between them. The CDR3 DNA reads TGCGCCAGCAGCTTGGACCTTGCAGGGCACCTAAAAGCTTTCTTT. It is translated as CASSLDLAGHLKAFF.

This chain's CDR3 is CASSFGTGSESPLHF. CDR3 in DNA: TGCGCCAGCAGCTTTGGGACAGGGTCCGAATCACCCCTCCACTTT. The chain combines TRBV5-1 with TRBJ1-6; 9 bases are a match to TRBD1. CDR3 length: 15 residues. The ends lost 2 bases at V and 10 bases at J; junction bases unmatched: 7. Per germline, CDR1 SGHRS and CDR2 YFSETQ.

The rearrangement links TRBV2 to TRBJ2-1, with 8 positions matching TRBD2. Germline CDR1 SNHLY, CDR2 FYNNEI. The V and J ends lost 7 bases and 7 bases, in that order; junction bases with no gene match: 9. CDR3 length equals 14 residues. In DNA form, the CDR3 reads TGTGCCAGCACGAGGGCGGGAGGAGGAAATGAGCAGTTCTTC. Translating gives CASTRAGGGNEQFF.

The CDR3 here is CAWSVTGTAQETQYF. CDR3 in DNA: TGTGCCTGGAGTGTTACCGGGACAGCACAAGAGACCCAGTACTTC. The chain uses TRBV30 and TRBJ2-5; the match to TRBD1 covers 7 bases. With 0 bases clipped from V and 2 bases from J, the junction kept 6 bases outside the gene matches. Germline V gene lookup returns CDR1 GTSNPN and CDR2 SVGIG (reference sequence). The CDR3 consists of 15 residues.

J is TRBJ1-1 and V is TRBV21-1; TRBD1 was called by the table and not checked on the DNA. TRBV21-1 represents a pseudogene. The CDR3 consists of 17 residues. The DNA of the CDR3 is TGTGCCAGCAGGTCCCGGGACAGGGGACAGATGAACACTGAAGCTTTCTTT. The encoded protein is CASRSRDRGQMNTEAFF.

The J gene is TRBJ2-5, the V gene TRBV30; 8 nucleotides agree with TRBD1. The CDR3 length is 14 residues. Per germline, CDR1 GTSNPN and CDR2 SVGIG (reference sequence). This CDR3 is CALGQGALKETQYF. The CDR3 DNA reads TGTGCGTTAGGGCAGGGGGCTCTCAAAGAGACCCAGTACTTC.

J is TRBJ1-5 and V is TRBV6-5, with D possibly being TRBD1 (6 bases). Between the trimmed V and J ends, which lost 5 bases and 5 bases, there was a span of 16 bases. The CDR3 contains 15 residues. CDR1 MNHEY and CDR2 SVGAGI come from the germline V gene. In nucleotides, the CDR3 is TGTGCCAGCAGTCGTAGGACAGAGACGGATCAGCCCCAGCATTTT. It is translated as CASSRRTETDQPQHF.

The V and J genes are TRBV28 and TRBJ1-2, with TRBD1 as a possible D gene (5 bases). The CDR3 is made up of 16 amino acids. Germline V CDR1 and CDR2: MDHEN, SYDVKM. Trimming left V 5 bases short and J 7 bases short, with 23 bases between. CDR3 sequence reads: CASSLAGQGLFRGYTF. CDR3 nucleotides: TGTGCCAGCAGTCTCGCAGGGCAGGGTTTGTTTCGTGGCTACACCTTC.

This clone was seen only a few times. CDR3 loop: CASSGQGAGYNEQFF. In nucleotides, the CDR3 is TGTGCCAGCAGCGGACAGGGGGCAGGCTACAATGAGCAGTTCTTC. The rearrangement uses TRBV6-1 and TRBJ2-1, with 11 bases fitting TRBD1. The CDR3 contains 15 residues. Germline-derived CDR1 and CDR2 are MNHNS and SASEGT. V was pared by 6 bases and J by 3 bases, with 4 bases of the junction left unmatched.

The chain uses TRBV19 and TRBJ1-6; maybe TRBD1 (5 bases). Trimming took off 5 bases at V and 10 bases at J, with 15 bases between the two ends. Germline V gives CDR1 LNHDA, CDR2 SQIVND (reference sequence). The CDR3 has 14 residues. The CDR3 DNA reads TGTGCCAGTAGTGGCGGCAGGGTAGGCTCACCCCTCCACTTT. It is translated as CASSGGRVGSPLHF.

The chain links TRBV30 to TRBJ1-5; no reliable D call. The CDR3 sequence is 13 residues long. Germline V gene lookup returns CDR1 GTSNPN and CDR2 SVGIG (reference sequence). V dropped 2 bases and J dropped 4 bases, with 9 bases sitting between them. The CDR3 DNA is TGTGCCTGGAGTCATGGCCCAAATCAGCCCCAGCATTTT. Its translation: CAWSHGPNQPQHF.

The table lists this clone with a few counts. The V and J genes are TRBV28 and TRBJ2-7; 10 nucleotides align to TRBD1. The CDR3 spans 13 residues. The J segment lost 2 bases and the V segment lost 9 bases, leaving 4 bases of the junction unmatched. Germline V gives CDR1 MDHEN, CDR2 SYDVKM. The CDR3: CASSGTGAYEQYV. DNA of the CDR3: TGTGCCAGTTCCGGGACAGGGGCCTACGAGCAGTACGTC.

The V call is TRBV5-4, the J call TRBJ1-1, with a tentative D call TRBD1 (6 bases). This CDR3 is built from 15 residues. V lost 4 bases, J lost 2 bases, and 15 bases lay in between. Germline V lookup: CDR1 SGHNT, CDR2 YYREEE (reference sequence). This CDR3 reads CASSLNTGFNTEAFF. CDR3 DNA: TGTGCCAGCAGCCTCAATACAGGGTTTAACACTGAAGCTTTCTTT. The full variable domain, completed using reference TRBV5-4 and TRBJ1-1, is ETGVTQSPTHLIKTRGQQVTLRCSSQSGHNTVSWYQQALGQGPQFIFQYYREEENGRGNFPPRFSGLQFPNYSSELNVNALELDDSALYLCASSLNTGFNTEAFFGQGTRLTVV.

The V gene is TRBV6-5, the J gene TRBJ2-3; D is uncertain. The CDR3 is made up of 14 amino acids. Trimming cost V 4 bases and J 2 bases, with 10 bases left between them. Germline V gene sequence: CDR1 MNHEY, CDR2 SVGAGI. The CDR3, as DNA: TGTGCCAGCAGTTTGGGCCACAACACAGATACGCAGTATTTT. It specifies CASSLGHNTDTQYF.

This clone has only a few counts. The chain has TRBV5-1 and TRBJ1-1; the match to TRBD1 covers 9 bases. Per germline, CDR1 SGHRS and CDR2 YFSETQ. With V trimmed by 4 bases and J by 7 bases, 11 bases remained unmatched. The CDR3 is 15 amino acids. As DNA, the CDR3 is TGCGCCAGCAGCCTTGTATCCGGGACAGGGATTGAAGCTTTCTTT. Translation gives CASSLVSGTGIEAFF.

This sequence joins TRBV6-1 and TRBJ2-7; the match to TRBD2 covers 14 bases. Losses at the gene ends were 6 bases for V and 3 bases for J; bases not matched to a gene: 4. This CDR3 has 15 amino acids. CDR1 MNHNS and CDR2 SASEGT come from the germline V gene. CDR3 sequence: CASRRLAGGYYEQYF. The DNA for the CDR3 is TGTGCCAGCAGACGACTAGCGGGAGGGTACTACGAGCAGTACTTC.

V gene TRBV18 combines with J gene TRBJ2-3, with D hard to call. Trimming took 6 bases from V and 0 from J, leaving 7 bases between them. CDR1 and CDR2 from the germline V gene are KGHSH and LQKENI. CDR3 size: 13 residues. CDR3 DNA sequence: TGTGCCAGCTCGCCTATTAGCACAGATACGCAGTATTTT. Protein product: CASSPISTDTQYF.

About this clone itself: A junction boundary mismatches the germline segment, possibly from a read error. The genes are TRBV6-6 and TRBJ1-1, with D perhaps matching TRBD1 (5 bases). The length of the CDR3 is 12 residues. Germline V lookup: CDR1 MNHNY, CDR2 SVGAGI (reference sequence). CDR3 protein: CATSGQDTEAFF. The CDR3 DNA sequence: TGTGCCACCAGTGGACAAGACACTGAAGCTTTCTTT.